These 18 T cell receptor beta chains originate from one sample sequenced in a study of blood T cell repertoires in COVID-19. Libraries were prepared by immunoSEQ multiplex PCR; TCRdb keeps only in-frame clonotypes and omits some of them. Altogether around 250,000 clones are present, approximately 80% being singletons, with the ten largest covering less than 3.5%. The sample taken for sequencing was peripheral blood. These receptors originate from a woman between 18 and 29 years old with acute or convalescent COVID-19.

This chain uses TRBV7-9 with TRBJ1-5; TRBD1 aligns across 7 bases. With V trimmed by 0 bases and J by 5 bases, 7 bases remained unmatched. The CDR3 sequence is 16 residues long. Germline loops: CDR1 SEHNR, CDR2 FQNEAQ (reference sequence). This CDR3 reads CASSLAGRGVDQPQHF. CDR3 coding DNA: TGTGCCAGCAGCTTAGCGGGCAGGGGGGTTGATCAGCCCCAGCATTTT.

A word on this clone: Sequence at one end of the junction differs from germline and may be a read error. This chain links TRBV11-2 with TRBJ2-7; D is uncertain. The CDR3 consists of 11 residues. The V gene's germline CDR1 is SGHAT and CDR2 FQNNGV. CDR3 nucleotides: TGTGCCAGCAGACATAATATCTTCCTCTTCTTC. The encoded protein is CASRHNIFLFF.

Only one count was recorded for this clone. The CDR3 DNA follows: TGTGCCAGCAGCCAACGTCTCACAGATACGCAGTATTTT. It specifies CASSQRLTDTQYF. The rearrangement links TRBV14 to TRBJ2-3; D gene unclear. V was pared by 2 bases and J by 2 bases, with 5 bases between. From germline, CDR1 is SGHDN and CDR2 FVKESK. The CDR3 contains 13 residues. Complete variable domain (other parts from reference TRBV14 and TRBJ2-3): EAGVTQFPSHSVIEKGQTVTLRCDPISGHDNLYWYRRVMGKEIKFLLHFVKESKQDESGMPNNRFLAERTGGTYSTLKVQPAELEDSGVYFCASSQRLTDTQYFGPGTRLTVL.

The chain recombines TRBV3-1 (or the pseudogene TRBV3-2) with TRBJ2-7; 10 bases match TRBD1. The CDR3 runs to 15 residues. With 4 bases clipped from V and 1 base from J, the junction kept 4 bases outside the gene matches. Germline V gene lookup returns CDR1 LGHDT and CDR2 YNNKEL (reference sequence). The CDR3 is CASSPGQGRSYEQYF. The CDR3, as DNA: TGTGCCAGCAGCCCGGGACAGGGGAGATCCTACGAGCAGTACTTC.

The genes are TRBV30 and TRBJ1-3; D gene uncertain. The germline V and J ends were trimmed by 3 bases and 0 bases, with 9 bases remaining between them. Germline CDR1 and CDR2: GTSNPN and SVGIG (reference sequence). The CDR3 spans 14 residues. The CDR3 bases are TGTGCCTGGAGAGGCAGGCTCTCTGGAAACACCATATATTTT. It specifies CAWRGRLSGNTIYF.

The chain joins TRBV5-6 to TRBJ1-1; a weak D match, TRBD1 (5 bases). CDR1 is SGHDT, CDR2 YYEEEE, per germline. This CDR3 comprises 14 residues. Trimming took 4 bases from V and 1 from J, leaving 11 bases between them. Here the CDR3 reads CASSQMTENTEAFF. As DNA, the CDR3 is TGTGCCAGCAGCCAAATGACAGAGAACACTGAAGCTTTCTTT.

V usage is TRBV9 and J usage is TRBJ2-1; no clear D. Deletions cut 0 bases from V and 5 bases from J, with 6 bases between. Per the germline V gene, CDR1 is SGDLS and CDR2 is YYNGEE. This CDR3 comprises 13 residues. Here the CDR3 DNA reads TGTGCCAGCAGCGTAGGTGCGAACAATGAGCAGTTCTTC. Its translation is CASSVGANNEQFF.

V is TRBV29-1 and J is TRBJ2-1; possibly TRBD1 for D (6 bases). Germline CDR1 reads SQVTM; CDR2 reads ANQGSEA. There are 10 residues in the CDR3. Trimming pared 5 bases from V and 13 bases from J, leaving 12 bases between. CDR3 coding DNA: TGCAGCGTTACACAGGGTCTCCAGTTCTTC. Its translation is CSVTQGLQFF.

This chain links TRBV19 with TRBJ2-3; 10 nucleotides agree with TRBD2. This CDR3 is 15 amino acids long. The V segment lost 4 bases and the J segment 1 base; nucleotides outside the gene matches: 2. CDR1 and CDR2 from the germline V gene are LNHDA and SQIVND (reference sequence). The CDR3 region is CASSTGTSGTDTQYF. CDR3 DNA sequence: TGTGCCAGTAGTACCGGGACTAGCGGCACAGATACGCAGTATTTT.

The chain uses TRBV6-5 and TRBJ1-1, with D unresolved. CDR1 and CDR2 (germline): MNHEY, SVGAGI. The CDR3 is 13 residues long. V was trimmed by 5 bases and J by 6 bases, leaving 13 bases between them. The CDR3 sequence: CASSTGVPPEAFF. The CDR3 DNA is TGTGCCAGCAGTACCGGGGTTCCGCCTGAAGCTTTCTTT.

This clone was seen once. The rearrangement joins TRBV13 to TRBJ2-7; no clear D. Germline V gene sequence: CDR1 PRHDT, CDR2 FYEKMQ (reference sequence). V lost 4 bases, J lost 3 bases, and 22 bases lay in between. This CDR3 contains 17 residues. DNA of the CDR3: TGTGCCAGCAGCTCCCAGCCGTCGTACTACGGAGACTACGAGCAGTACTTC. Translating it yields CASSSQPSYYGDYEQYF.

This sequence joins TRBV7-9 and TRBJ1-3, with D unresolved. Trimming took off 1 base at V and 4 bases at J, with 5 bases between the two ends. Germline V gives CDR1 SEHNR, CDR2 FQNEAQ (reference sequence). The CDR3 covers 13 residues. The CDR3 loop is CASSLVAGNTIYF. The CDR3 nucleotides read TGTGCCAGCAGCTTAGTGGCAGGAAACACCATATATTTT. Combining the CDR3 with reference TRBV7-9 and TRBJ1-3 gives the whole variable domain DTGVSQNPRHKITKRGQNVTFRCDPISEHNRLYWYRQTLGQGPEFLTYFQNEAQLEKSRLLSDRFSAERPKGSFSTLEIQRTEQGDSAMYLCASSLVAGNTIYFGEGSWLTVV.

The DNA for the CDR3 is TGTGCCAGCTCACGGGACGGGAGCTATGGCTACACCTTC. Its protein is CASSRDGSYGYTF. This chain uses TRBV18 with TRBJ1-2; tentatively, D is TRBD1 (5 bases). Trimming cost V 4 bases and J 4 bases, with 10 bases left between them. The CDR3 runs 13 residues. Germline V gene lookup returns CDR1 KGHSH and CDR2 LQKENI.

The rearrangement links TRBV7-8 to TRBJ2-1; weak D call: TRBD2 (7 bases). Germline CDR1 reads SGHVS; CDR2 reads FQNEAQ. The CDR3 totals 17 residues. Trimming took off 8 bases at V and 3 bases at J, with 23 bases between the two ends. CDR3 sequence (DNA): TGTGCCAGCTCGGGGGGCCGGCTAGCGGACCGCTACAATGAGCAGTTCTTC. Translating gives CASSGGRLADRYNEQFF.

The CDR3 loop is CASSQIVTGYRYEQYF. The CDR3 nucleotides are TGTGCCAGCAGCCAAATTGTCACAGGGTATAGGTACGAGCAGTACTTC. The chain joins TRBV3-1 (or the pseudogene TRBV3-2) to TRBJ2-7, with D possibly TRBD1 on 6 matching bases. The CDR3 extends over 16 amino acids. V dropped 2 bases and J dropped 4 bases, with 18 bases sitting between them. Germline V lookup: CDR1 LGHDT, CDR2 YNNKEL (reference sequence).

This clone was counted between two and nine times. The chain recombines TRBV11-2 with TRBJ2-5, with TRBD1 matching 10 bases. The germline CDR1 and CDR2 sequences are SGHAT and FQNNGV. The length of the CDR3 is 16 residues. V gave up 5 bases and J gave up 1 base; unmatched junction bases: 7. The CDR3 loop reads CASSPGDRGAQETQYF. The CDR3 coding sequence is TGTGCCAGCAGCCCGGGGGACAGGGGCGCCCAAGAGACCCAGTACTTC.

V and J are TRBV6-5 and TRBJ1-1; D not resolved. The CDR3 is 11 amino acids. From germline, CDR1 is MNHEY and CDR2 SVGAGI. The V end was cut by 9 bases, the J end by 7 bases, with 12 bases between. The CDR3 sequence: CASRAGGEAFF. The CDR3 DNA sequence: TGTGCCAGTCGTGCGGGAGGTGAAGCTTTCTTT.

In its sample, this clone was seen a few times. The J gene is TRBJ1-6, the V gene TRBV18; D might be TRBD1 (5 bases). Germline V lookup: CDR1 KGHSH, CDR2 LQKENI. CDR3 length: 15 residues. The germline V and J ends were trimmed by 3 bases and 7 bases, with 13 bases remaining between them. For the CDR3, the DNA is TGTGCCAGCTCACCTCGCAGGGAAAGAAATTCACCCCTCCACTTT. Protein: CASSPRRERNSPLHF.